Listed here are 23 T cell receptor beta chains from one sample, sequenced in a study of blood T cell repertoires in COVID-19 (dated by TCRdb to 2020 to 2021). Libraries came from the immunoSEQ multiplex PCR assay. TCRdb limited this immuneACCESS table to in-frame rearrangements with V and J called. A share of clones is missing; checked studies link under half to unresolved V genes, and the rest is unexplained. The sample table contains about 150,000 clones; only one count was recorded for roughly 86% of them. The top ten hold 13% to 15% of the sample. Sequenced: peripheral blood. The receptors shown here come from a human donor with acute or convalescent COVID-19. The donor label of this sample is uncertain.

The chain combines TRBV18 with TRBJ1-1, with 10 bases aligning to TRBD1. Unmatched junction bases numbered 1, after V lost 0 bases and J lost 0 bases. This CDR3 contains 16 residues. CDR1 is KGHSH, CDR2 LQKENI, per germline. CDR3 amino acids: CASSPPDRGLNTEAFF. The CDR3 DNA is TGTGCCAGCTCACCACCGGACAGGGGGTTGAACACTGAAGCTTTCTTT.

The V and J genes are TRBV7-2 and TRBJ1-5; weak D call: TRBD1 (6 bases). Germline CDR1 reads SGHTA; CDR2 reads FQGNSA. V was shortened by 3 bases and J by 3 bases, with 9 bases between the two germline ends. The CDR3 loop spans 14 amino acids. CDR3 DNA: TGTGCCAGCAGCTTGGGACAATCCAATCAGCCCCAGCATTTT. Its protein is CASSLGQSNQPQHF.

The chain has TRBV7-6 and TRBJ2-7; D is perhaps TRBD1 (6 bases). The V gene's germline CDR1 is SGHVS and CDR2 FNYEAQ. The CDR3 contains 15 residues. Trimming removed 1 base from V and 3 bases from J, with 13 bases in between. The CDR3 spells CASSLGGQLNYEQYF. The DNA of the CDR3 is TGTGCCAGCAGCTTAGGGGGGCAGTTAAACTACGAGCAGTACTTC.

This chain connects TRBV6-6 to TRBJ1-3; TRBD1 matches at 7 bases. Germline V lookup: CDR1 MNHNY, CDR2 SVGAGI (reference sequence). This CDR3 is 15 amino acids long. V dropped 6 bases and J dropped 0; count of bases not matched to a gene: 5. The CDR3 loop reads CASRSDRVSGNTIYF. CDR3 DNA sequence: TGTGCCAGCAGATCCGACAGGGTCTCTGGAAACACCATATATTTT.

This chain connects TRBV5-5 to TRBJ1-3, with 11 bases identical to TRBD1. Per germline, CDR1 SGHKS and CDR2 YYEKEE (reference sequence). With V trimmed by 4 bases and J by 2 bases, 8 bases remained unmatched. The CDR3 loop spans 17 amino acids. CDR3 bases: TGTGCCAGCAGCCGAGGACAGGGGGCAGGCACTGGAAACACCATATATTTT. Protein sequence: CASSRGQGAGTGNTIYF. Full variable domain (remainder filled in from reference TRBV5-5 and TRBJ1-3): DAGVTQSPTHLIKTRGQQVTLRCSPISGHKSVSWYQQVLGQGPQFIFQYYEKEERGRGNFPDRFSARQFPNYSSELNVNALLLGDSALYLCASSRGQGAGTGNTIYFGEGSWLTVV.

The chain employs TRBV3-1 (or the pseudogene TRBV3-2) and TRBJ2-5, with TRBD1 matching 7 bases. V lost 10 bases and J lost 4; bases outside the gene matches: 6. CDR1 and CDR2 (germline): LGHDT, YNNKEL (reference sequence). The CDR3 is 12 amino acids. In DNA form, the CDR3 reads TGTGCCACCAAAAACAGGGGAGAGACCCAGTACTTC. Encoded protein: CATKNRGETQYF.

The chain joins TRBV30 to TRBJ1-1; possibly TRBD1 for D (5 bases). This CDR3 spans 13 amino acids. Per the germline V gene, CDR1 is GTSNPN and CDR2 is SVGIG (reference sequence). V gave up 1 base and J gave up 1 base, with 7 bases separating them. Here the CDR3 reads CAWSGQPNTEAFF. The CDR3 nucleotides read TGTGCCTGGAGTGGACAGCCGAACACTGAAGCTTTCTTT.

The gene calls are TRBV3-1 (or the pseudogene TRBV3-2) and TRBJ2-7, with TRBD1 matching 7 bases. CDR3 length: 15 amino acids. Germline CDR1 reads LGHDT; CDR2 reads YNNKEL (reference sequence). V lost 1 base, J lost 4 bases, and 7 bases stayed unmatched. CDR3 sequence (DNA): TGTGCCAGCAGCCAAGTGCGCAGGGGGAAGTACGAGCAGTACTTC. Residues: CASSQVRRGKYEQYF.

The CDR3 nucleotides are TGTGCCAGCAGCAAGGGGAGCACAGATACGCAGTATTTT. Translation gives CASSKGSTDTQYF. This chain uses TRBV7-6 with TRBJ2-3; tentative D call: TRBD1 (5 bases). This CDR3 has 13 amino acids. From germline, CDR1 is SGHVS and CDR2 FNYEAQ. V was cut by 5 bases and J by 0 bases, with 6 bases left in between.

This rearrangement joins TRBV2 to TRBJ1-2; TRBD1 agrees at 7 bases. This CDR3 has 14 residues. The germline gives CDR1 SNHLY, CDR2 FYNNEI. Trimming at V came to 5 bases and at J to 4 bases, leaving 7 bases not matched to a gene. The CDR3 nucleotides read TGTGCCAGCAGTTCTAAAGGGGGCGCCTATGGCTACACCTTC. Translation gives CASSSKGGAYGYTF. The complete variable domain, with remaining parts taken from reference TRBV2 and TRBJ1-2, reads EPEVTQTPSHQVTQMGQEVILRCVPISNHLYFYWYRQILGQKVEFLVSFYNNEISEKSEIFDDQFSVERPDGSNFTLKIRSTKLEDSAMYFCASSSKGGAYGYTFGSGTRLTVV.

This chain uses TRBV7-2 with TRBJ2-3, with TRBD2 identical over 9 bases. Trimming at V came to 2 bases and at J to 6 bases, leaving 15 bases not matched to a gene. This CDR3 is 18 amino acids long. Germline V gives CDR1 SGHTA, CDR2 FQGNSA. This CDR3 reads CASSLRGFGGGAADTQYF. DNA of the CDR3: TGTGCCAGCAGCTTACGGGGTTTCGGCGGGGGGGCCGCGGATACGCAGTATTTT.

This clone was seen once. V usage is TRBV4-2 and J usage is TRBJ2-3, with 7 positions matching TRBD2. The CDR3 totals 17 residues. Trimming at V came to 2 bases and at J to 0 bases, leaving 8 bases not matched to a gene. CDR1 is LGHNA and CDR2 is YNFKEQ in the germline V gene. CDR3: CASSQPPGRGSTDTQYF. Written as DNA, the CDR3 is TGTGCCAGCAGCCAACCCCCGGGGAGGGGAAGCACAGATACGCAGTATTTT.

The rearrangement uses TRBV5-1 and TRBJ1-1; unclear D gene. The germline V and J ends were trimmed by 1 base and 2 bases, with 6 bases remaining between them. Germline assignment: CDR1 SGHRS and CDR2 YFSETQ. The CDR3 extends over 13 amino acids. CDR3 loop: CASSLRRNTEAFF. The CDR3, as DNA: TGCGCCAGCAGCTTGCGCAGAAACACTGAAGCTTTCTTT.

This clone has only one observation. The J gene is TRBJ1-2, the V gene TRBV29-1; D is perhaps TRBD1 (5 bases). V lost 7 bases and J 0 bases, leaving 12 bases between the germline ends. The CDR3 has 13 residues. Germline-derived CDR1 and CDR2 are SQVTM and ANQGSEA. The CDR3 DNA follows: TGCAGCGCAGGGCCGGGGGCTAACTATGGCTACACCTTC. This codes for CSAGPGANYGYTF.

In DNA form, the CDR3 reads TGTGCCAGCAGCGCGGGAGGGGGGGGACTAGGGAATGAGCAGTTCTTC. Its translation is CASSAGGGGLGNEQFF. This chain links TRBV7-7 with TRBJ2-1; 9 bases agree with TRBD2. The CDR3 extends over 16 amino acids. The V gene's germline CDR1 is SSHAT and CDR2 FNYEAQ (reference sequence). V shed 5 bases, J shed 7 bases, and the junction held 12 bases outside the gene matches.

CDR3 in amino acids: CASSPTGKIDEQYF. CDR3 bases: TGTGCCAGCAGTCCGACAGGGAAAATCGACGAGCAGTACTTC. V is TRBV3-1 (or the pseudogene TRBV3-2) and J is TRBJ2-7, with 7 bases aligning to TRBD1. Looked up from germline, CDR1 is LGHDT and CDR2 is YNNKEL (reference sequence). The CDR3 totals 14 residues. After removal of 6 bases from V and 5 bases from J, the junction contained 10 bases not matched to a gene.

This chain links TRBV18 with TRBJ1-6; D is possibly TRBD1 (5 bases). V shed 3 bases and J shed 6 bases, with 12 bases lying between them. The germline V gene has CDR1 KGHSH and CDR2 LQKENI. This CDR3 spans 15 amino acids. The CDR3 nucleotides read TGTGCCAGCTCACCGGCCGGCGGGGCTAATTCACCCCTCCACTTT. Translating it yields CASSPAGGANSPLHF.

The chain carries TRBV5-1 and TRBJ2-5; the D is unclear. The CDR3 is 14 amino acids. Trimming stripped 3 bases from V and 5 bases from J, with 14 bases between. Germline loops: CDR1 SGHRS, CDR2 YFSETQ. The CDR3 region is CASSSIAAAETQYF. The CDR3 bases are TGCGCCAGCAGCTCGATAGCCGCCGCGGAGACCCAGTACTTC. Complete variable domain (other parts from reference TRBV5-1 and TRBJ2-5): KAGVTQTPRYLIKTRGQQVTLSCSPISGHRSVSWYQQTPGQGLQFLFEYFSETQRNKGNFPGRFSGRQFSNSRSEMNVSTLELGDSALYLCASSSIAAAETQYFGPGTRLLVL.

The genes are TRBV4-1 and TRBJ1-2; TRBD1 agrees at 8 bases. The CDR3 has 14 amino acids. V shed 6 bases, J shed 8 bases, and the junction held 11 bases outside the gene matches. Germline loops: CDR1 MGHRA, CDR2 YSYEKL. Written as DNA, the CDR3 is TGCGCCAGCAGTTTCGGACAGGGAGAGGTCGGCTACACCTTC. It specifies CASSFGQGEVGYTF.

This clone appeared once. The CDR3 nucleotides read TGTGCCAGCAGTTACGGAGTAAAGAACACTGAAGCTTTCTTT. Translation gives CASSYGVKNTEAFF. The rearrangement uses TRBV6-5 and TRBJ1-1; D is undetermined. V was clipped by 2 bases and J by 1 base, with 8 bases between them. The germline CDR1 and CDR2 sequences are MNHEY and SVGAGI. The CDR3 has 14 amino acids.

This chain uses TRBV2 with TRBJ1-2; TRBD1 matches at 8 bases. V shed 10 bases, J shed 0 bases, and the junction held 7 bases outside the gene matches. CDR3 length: 14 residues. The germline gives CDR1 SNHLY, CDR2 FYNNEI. For the CDR3, the DNA is TGTGCCACCGGGACAGGACGAACTAACTATGGCTACACCTTC. Protein product: CATGTGRTNYGYTF.

This chain uses TRBV4-3 with TRBJ1-2; D not resolved. The CDR3 contains 17 residues. The germline V and J ends were trimmed by 0 bases and 4 bases, with 18 bases remaining between them. CDR1 and CDR2 (germline): LGHNA, YSLEER. CDR3 in DNA: TGCGCCAGCAGCCAAGATATGGGAGGACGTTCCAGCTATGGCTACACCTTC. Residues: CASSQDMGGRSSYGYTF.

The chain carries TRBV29-1 and TRBJ2-7; 9 bases are a match to TRBD1. J was trimmed by 3 bases and V by 4 bases; bases with no gene match: 4. CDR1 and CDR2 (germline): SQVTM, ANQGSEA. The CDR3 loop spans 13 amino acids. CDR3: CSVGAGQGYEQYF. In DNA, the CDR3 is TGCAGCGTTGGGGCGGGACAGGGCTACGAGCAGTACTTC.